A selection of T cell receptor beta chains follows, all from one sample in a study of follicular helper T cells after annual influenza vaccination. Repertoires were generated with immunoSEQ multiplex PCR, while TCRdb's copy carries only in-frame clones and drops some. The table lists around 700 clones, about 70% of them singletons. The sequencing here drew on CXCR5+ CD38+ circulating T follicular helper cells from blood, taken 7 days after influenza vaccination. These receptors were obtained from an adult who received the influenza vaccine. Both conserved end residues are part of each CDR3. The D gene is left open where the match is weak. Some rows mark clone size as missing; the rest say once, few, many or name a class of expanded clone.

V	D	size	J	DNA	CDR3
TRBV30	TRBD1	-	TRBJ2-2	TGTGCCGGACAGACAGGGCGGAAGACCGGGGAGCTGTTTTTT	CAGQTGRKTGELFF
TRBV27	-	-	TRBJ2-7	TGTGCCAGCAGTTTTAGGTTCTCCTACGAGCAGTACTTC	CASSFRFSYEQYF
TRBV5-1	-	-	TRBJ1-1	TGCGCCAGCAGTCTACGGGAGAACACTGAAGCTTTCTTT	CASSLRENTEAFF
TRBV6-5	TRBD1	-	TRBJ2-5	TGTGCCAGTGGGAGAGGGACAGGGCAAAAAGAGACCCAGTACTTC	CASGRGTGQKETQYF
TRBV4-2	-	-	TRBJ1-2	TGTGCCAGCAGCGCTAAATTCAGAAAGACCTATGGCTACACCTTC	CASSAKFRKTYGYTF
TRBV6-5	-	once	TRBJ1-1	TGTGCCACCAAAGGGACCAGCGCTTTCTTT	CATKGTSAFF
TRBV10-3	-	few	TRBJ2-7	TGTGCCATCAAATCGGGAGAGAGCTACGAGCAGTACTTC	CAIKSGESYEQYF
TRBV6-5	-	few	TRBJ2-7	TGTGCCAGCAGTCAGCAGGGCGAGCAGTACTTC	CASSQQGEQYF
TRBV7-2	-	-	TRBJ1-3	TGTGCCAGCAGCTTAGCAGAGCGTGGAAACACCATATATTTT	CASSLAERGNTIYF
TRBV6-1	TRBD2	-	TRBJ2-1	TGTGCCAGCATCCGCGGGAGGGAATCCTACAATGAGCAGTTCTTC	CASIRGRESYNEQFF
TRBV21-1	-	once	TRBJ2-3	TGTGCCAGCACCATAAGGTCGGGACAGGGCTTAAGTACGCAGTATTTT	CASTIRSGQGLSTQYF
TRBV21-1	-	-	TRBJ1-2	TGTGCCAGCCTGAGGGGGAAGGGCTATGGCTACACCTTC	CASLRGKGYGYTF
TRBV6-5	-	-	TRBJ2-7	TGTGCCAGCAGCCCAATCGACCCAGTGACCCCCGAGCAGTACTTC	CASSPIDPVTPEQYF
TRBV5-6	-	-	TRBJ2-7	TGTGCCAGCAGCTTGTACCACGAGCAGTACTTC	CASSLYHEQYF
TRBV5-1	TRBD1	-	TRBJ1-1	TGCGCCAGCAGCTGGACAGGGGGCATCACTGAAGCTTTCTTT	CASSWTGGITEAFF
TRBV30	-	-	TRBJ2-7	TGTGCCTGGAGTGTACCGGGCGGAACCTACGAGCAGTACTTC	CAWSVPGGTYEQYF
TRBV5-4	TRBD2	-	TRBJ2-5	TGTGCCAGCAGCTTTGGCGGGAGAAGTGCGGAGACCCAGTACTTC	CASSFGGRSAETQYF
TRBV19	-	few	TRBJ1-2	TGTGCCAGTAGTCCCAGACGTTTATCGGGCTACACCTTC	CASSPRRLSGYTF
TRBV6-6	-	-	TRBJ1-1	TGTGCCAGCAGCCCTGGACAAAACACTGAAGCTTTCTTT	CASSPGQNTEAFF
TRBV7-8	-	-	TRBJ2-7	TGTGCCAGCAGCTTAGATGCTGGGGGCTACGAGCAGTACTTC	CASSLDAGGYEQYF
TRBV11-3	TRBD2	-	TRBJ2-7	TGTGCCAGCAGCTTACTTGACCCCGGGACTAGCCTCTACGAGCAGTACTTC	CASSLLDPGTSLYEQYF
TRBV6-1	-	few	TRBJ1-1	TGTGCCACCAAAGGGACCAGCGCTTTCTTT	CATKGTSAFF
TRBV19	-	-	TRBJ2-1	TGTGCCAGTAGTAAACTACCGGGAGCCTGGGACATCTATGAGCAGTTCTTC	CASSKLPGAWDIYEQFF
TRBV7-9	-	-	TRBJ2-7	TGTGCCAGCAGCCCAAGAGCCGTCTCCTCCTACGAGCAGTACTTC	CASSPRAVSSYEQYF
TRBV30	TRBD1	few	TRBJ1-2	TGTGCCTGGAGTAGGACAGGGGGACGGGGCTACACCTTC	CAWSRTGGRGYTF
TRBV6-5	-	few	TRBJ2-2	TGTGCCAGCAACAAAGACAGCAACACCGGGGAGCTGTTTTTT	CASNKDSNTGELFF
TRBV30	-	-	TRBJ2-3	TGTGCCTGGAGGGCCGGTTTTACGCCCAAAGATACGCAGTATTTT	CAWRAGFTPKDTQYF
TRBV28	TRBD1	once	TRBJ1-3	TGTGCCAGCAGTTCCCACGCAGGGGGCGCGAGAAACACCATATATTTT	CASSSHAGGARNTIYF
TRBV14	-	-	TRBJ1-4	TGTGCCAGCAGCGAGACCCCGGGGACTGCAGAAAAACTGTTTTTT	CASSETPGTAEKLFF
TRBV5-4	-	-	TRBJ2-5	TGTGCCAGCAGCTTGACAGAGGAGACCCAGTACTTC	CASSLTEETQYF
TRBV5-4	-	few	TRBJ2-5	TGTGCCAGCAGCTTCCGGGAACGGGAGACCCAGTACTTC	CASSFRERETQYF
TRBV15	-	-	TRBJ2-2	TGTGCCACCAGCAGAGATTGGACCGGGGAGCTGTTTTTT	CATSRDWTGELFF
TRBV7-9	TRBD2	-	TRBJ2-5	TGTGCCAGCAGTCCCGGGGGGGGCCAAGAGACCCAGTACTTC	CASSPGGGQETQYF
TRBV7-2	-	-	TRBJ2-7	TGTGCCAGCAGCTTAGCGGGTCAGGTGGGTTCCTACGAGCAGTACTTC	CASSLAGQVGSYEQYF
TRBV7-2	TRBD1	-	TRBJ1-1	TGTGCCAGTAGGACAGGCGTATCTGAAGCTTTCTTT	CASRTGVSEAFF
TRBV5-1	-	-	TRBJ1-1	TGCGCCAGCACGGTTAAGGGAGGGGACACTGAAGCTTTCTTT	CASTVKGGDTEAFF
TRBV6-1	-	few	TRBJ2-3	TGTGCCAGCAGTGAATTGGGGGTGCCTGGAGATACGCAGTATTTT	CASSELGVPGDTQYF
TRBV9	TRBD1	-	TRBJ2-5	TGTGCCAGCAGCGTAGAGGGACAGGGGATGACCCAGTACTTC	CASSVEGQGMTQYF
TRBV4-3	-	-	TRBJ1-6	TGCGCCAGCAGCCTAGAGAGGAGGGGGGACTCACCCCTCCACTTT	CASSLERRGDSPLHF
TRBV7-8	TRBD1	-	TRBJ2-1	TGTGCCAGCAGCCTGGGGAAGGGACAGTACAATGAGCAGTTCTTC	CASSLGKGQYNEQFF
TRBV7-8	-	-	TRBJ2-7	TGTGCCAGCAGCTTTTTACCTACCTCCTACGAGCAGTACTTC	CASSFLPTSYEQYF
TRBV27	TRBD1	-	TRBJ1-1	TGTGCCAGCAGTTTATCGGGCAGGGGGCCTTGGGCTGAAGCTTTCTTT	CASSLSGRGPWAEAFF
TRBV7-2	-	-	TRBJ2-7	TGTGCCAGCACACCCGGGCCGACCTACGAGCAGTACTTC	CASTPGPTYEQYF
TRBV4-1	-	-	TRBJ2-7	TGCGCCAGCAGCCAAGACCCGGGACGGAACTACGAGCAGTACTTC	CASSQDPGRNYEQYF
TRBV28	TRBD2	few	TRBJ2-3	TGTGCCAGCGAAACTAGCGGGGCTAGCACAGATACGCAGTATTTT	CASETSGASTDTQYF
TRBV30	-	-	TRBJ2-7	TGTGCCTGGAGTGGTTGGCTAGCGAGAGAGCAGTACTTC	CAWSGWLAREQYF
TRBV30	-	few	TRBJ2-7	TGTGCCTGGGGAGTGGGGGGCCGATCCTACGAGCAGTACTTC	CAWGVGGRSYEQYF
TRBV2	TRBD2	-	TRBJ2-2	TGTGCCAGCACCCGAAGCCCTAGCGGGGGGAGCTGGGCCGGGGAGCTGTTTTTT	CASTRSPSGGSWAGELFF
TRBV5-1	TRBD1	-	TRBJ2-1	TGCGCCAGCAGCTTGACCGGGACAGGGAATCGAAATGAGCAGTTCTTC	CASSLTGTGNRNEQFF
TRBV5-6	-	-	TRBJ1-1	TGTGCCAGCAGCTGGATGGGACGGATGAACACTGAAGCTTTCTTT	CASSWMGRMNTEAFF
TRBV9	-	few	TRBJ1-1	TGTGCCAGCAGCCAGACCCAGACGAACACTGAAGCTTTCTTT	CASSQTQTNTEAFF
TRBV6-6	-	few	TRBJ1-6	TGTGCCAGCAGTCATGGGACCGACTCACCCCTCCACTTT	CASSHGTDSPLHF
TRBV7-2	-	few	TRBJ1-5	TGTGCCAGCAGCCCCAGTTTCGTGGGGTCATGGCAGCCCCAGCATTTT	CASSPSFVGSWQPQHF
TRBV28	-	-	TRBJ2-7	TGTGCCAGCAGTTTAGAGGGGCAGGGACGGTACGAGCAGTACTTC	CASSLEGQGRYEQYF
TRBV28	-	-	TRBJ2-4	TGTGCCAGCCCTCCTGCCCCAAGGTCGGACTTAAACATTCAGTACTTC	CASPPAPRSDLNIQYF
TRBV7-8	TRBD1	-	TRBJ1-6	TGTGCCAGCAGCACCCCGACAGGGAGTAATTCACCCCTCCACTTT	CASSTPTGSNSPLHF
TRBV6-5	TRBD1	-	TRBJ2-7	TGTGCCAGCAGCCACCCATCAGGGGGCTACGAGCAGTACTTC	CASSHPSGGYEQYF